This is a list of T cell receptor beta chains from one sample in a study of blood T cells in healthy people across ages. TCRdb processed the 5' RACE reads anew with MiXCR; each CDR3 protein has one entry. Among approximately 770,000 distinct CDR3 sequences listed, roughly 64% were seen once. The specimen sequenced was blood. These receptors came from a man aged 30 to 39 in good health. CDR3s include the opening cysteine and the closing phenylalanine or tryptophan. A D gene is named only where the DNA matches it firmly. For some rows the clone size is stated as once, few or many, or as a class when expanded; others skip it.

>TRBJ2-4|TRBV3-1|NA|TRBD1
TGTGCCAGCAGCCAAGACCAGGGGGTGAACATTCAGTACTTC
CASSQDQGVNIQYF
>TRBJ2-3|TRBV27|few|NA
TGTGCCAGCAGTCTAACCCTGGGGGATACGCAGTATTTT
CASSLTLGDTQYF
>TRBJ2-7|TRBV20-1|NA|NA
TGCAGTGCTAGTATCCGGGGAAGCGAGCAGTACTTC
CSASIRGSEQYF
>TRBJ2-7|TRBV20-1|NA|NA
TGCAGTGCTAGTCAGGGTGATCGAACGTACTTC
CSASQGDRTYF
>TRBJ1-1|TRBV6-6|NA|TRBD1
TGTGCCAGCAGTTTCCCCCGGACAGGGCCGGGCACTGAAGCTTTCTTT
CASSFPRTGPGTEAFF
>TRBJ1-1|TRBV20-1|NA|NA
TGCAGTGTAAGGGTGATGAACACTGAAGCTTTCTTT
CSVRVMNTEAFF
>TRBJ2-5|TRBV11-2|few|TRBD1
TGTGCCAGCAGCCCCCCCACAGGGGGACAAGAGACCCAGTACTTC
CASSPPTGGQETQYF
>TRBJ1-4|TRBV20-1|NA|NA
TGCAGTGCTTTCGGCGAGGGGGGAGAACTGTTTTTT
CSAFGEGGELFF
>TRBJ2-7|TRBV29-1|NA|NA
TGCAGCGTTGAAGATCTTCTGGGCGAGCAGTACTTC
CSVEDLLGEQYF
>TRBJ2-5|TRBV2|NA|TRBD2
TGTGCCAGCAGCGTTGGTAGCGGGAGCGCCGGGACCCAGTACTTC
CASSVGSGSAGTQYF
>TRBJ1-2|TRBV6-5|NA|NA
TGTGCCAGCAGTTACTTCACAGGGAACTTCTATGGCTACACCTTC
CASSYFTGNFYGYTF
>TRBJ1-6|TRBV7-2|NA|NA
TGTGCCAGCAGCTCTAGGGGGGGAGGAGGTTTGAATTCACCCCTCCACTTT
CASSSRGGGGLNSPLHF
>TRBJ2-4|TRBV20-1|NA|TRBD1
TGCAGTCAGACCGGCACAGGGGATGGCATTCAGTACTTC
CSQTGTGDGIQYF
>TRBJ1-5|TRBV20-1|NA|NA
TGCAGTGCTCGACACGGGGGGATTGGACAGCCCCAGCATTTT
CSARHGGIGQPQHF
>TRBJ1-4|TRBV5-1|NA|TRBD1
TGCGCCAGCAGTCCCGGACAGGGGGTACGATTCGCAACTAATGAAAAACTGTTTTTT
CASSPGQGVRFATNEKLFF
>TRBJ2-7|TRBV4-2|NA|TRBD1
TGTGCCAGCAGCCAAGGGCACAGGGGTACCTCCTACGAGCAGTACTTC
CASSQGHRGTSYEQYF
>TRBJ2-7|TRBV5-1|many|NA
TGCGCCAGCAGCTTGGACGGACCCTACGAGCAGTACTTC
CASSLDGPYEQYF
>TRBJ2-1|TRBV7-9|NA|NA
TGTGCCAGCAGCCCCCAAAGCGGCAGACGATACAATGAGCAGTTCTTC
CASSPQSGRRYNEQFF
>TRBJ2-2|TRBV12-3/TRBV12-4|NA|NA
TGTGCCAGCAGTTGGGAAGGGAATTTTGCCGGGGAGCTGTTTTTT
CASSWEGNFAGELFF
>TRBJ2-2|TRBV2|NA|TRBD2
TGTGCCAGCATCGGACTAGCGGGAGGGGAGCTGTTTTTT
CASIGLAGGELFF
>TRBJ1-2|TRBV7-9|NA|NA
TGTGCCAGCAGCCCCTGGGGGGAAACTAACTATGGCTACACCTTC
CASSPWGETNYGYTF
>TRBJ2-5|TRBV5-6|NA|NA
TGTGCCAGCAGCTTGGTAGACTCCTGGGCGACCCAGTACTTC
CASSLVDSWATQYF
>TRBJ2-5|TRBV15|NA|NA
TGTGCCACCAGCAGAAGGGGGTTCGCAGAGACCCAGTACTTC
CATSRRGFAETQYF
>TRBJ2-4|TRBV7-2|NA|TRBD1
TGTGCCAGCAGCGCGGGACAGGGCTTAGCCAAAAACATTCAGTACTTC
CASSAGQGLAKNIQYF
>TRBJ2-7|TRBV16|NA|NA
TGTGCCAGCAGCCAAGGGTGGGGGGTCGAGGCCTACGAGCAGTACTTC
CASSQGWGVEAYEQYF
>TRBJ1-4|TRBV5-6|NA|NA
TGTGCCAGCAGCTTCGGTTTTGGGCAGCAGAATGAAAAACTGTTTTTT
CASSFGFGQQNEKLFF
>TRBJ2-5|TRBV6-5|NA|NA
TGTGCCAGCAGTTACTTGGGGATGGAGACCCAGTACTTC
CASSYLGMETQYF
>TRBJ2-5|TRBV7-2|few|TRBD1
TGTGCCAGCAGCCGGGTCCAGGGGGCCCAAGAGACCCAGTACTTC
CASSRVQGAQETQYF
>TRBJ1-6|TRBV6-5|NA|NA
TGTGCCAGCAGTTACTCGAGGGGGAATTCACCCCTCCACTTT
CASSYSRGNSPLHF
>TRBJ1-1|TRBV6-5|NA|NA
TGTGCCAGCAGTCCCAAGCCCCGGGTTACTGAAGCTTTCTTT
CASSPKPRVTEAFF
>TRBJ2-5|TRBV12-3/TRBV12-4|few|TRBD1
TGTGCCAGCAGTTCGCCGGGACAGGGGCCGGAGACCCAGTACTTC
CASSSPGQGPETQYF
>TRBJ2-7|TRBV20-1|once|NA
TGCAGTGCTATCCCCGGGGACTCCTACGAGCAGTACTTC
CSAIPGDSYEQYF
>TRBJ1-1|TRBV6-2/TRBV6-3|few|NA
TGTGCCAGCTGCCTCAGGGTAAAGTCGGACACTGAAGCTTTCTTT
CASCLRVKSDTEAFF
>TRBJ2-7|TRBV5-5|NA|TRBD2
TGTGCCAGCAGCCACGTCCCCAGCGGGAGCTACGAGCAGTACTTC
CASSHVPSGSYEQYF
>TRBJ2-7|TRBV15|NA|TRBD2
TGTGCCACCAGCAGAGATCGCGGGGGGCCGGTCGAGCAGTACTTC
CATSRDRGGPVEQYF
>TRBJ2-3|TRBV9|NA|TRBD2
TGTGCCAGCAGCGGGCCGGGACTAGCGGGGGACGAGCAGTATTTT
CASSGPGLAGDEQYF
>TRBJ2-1|TRBV7-2|NA|TRBD1
TGTGCCAGCAATAAGGGACAGGGCTATGAGCAGTTCTTC
CASNKGQGYEQFF
>TRBJ1-5|TRBV20-1|few|NA
TGCAGTGCTAGACAATCCAATCAGCCCCAGCATTTT
CSARQSNQPQHF
>TRBJ2-6|TRBV9|NA|TRBD2
TGTGCCAGCAGCTTTGGACTAGCCTCTGGGGCCAACGTCCTGACTTTC
CASSFGLASGANVLTF
>TRBJ2-5|TRBV6-5|NA|TRBD1
TGTGCCAGCAGTCCAGGGGGAGATACGGAGACCCAGTACTTC
CASSPGGDTETQYF
>TRBJ1-2|TRBV10-3|NA|TRBD1
TGTGCCATCAGCCGGGACAGGGAAGACTATGGCTACACCTTC
CAISRDREDYGYTF
>TRBJ2-1|TRBV13|NA|NA
TGTGCCAGCTACGGCAGGAACTCCTACAATGAGCAGTTCTTC
CASYGRNSYNEQFF
>TRBJ2-1|TRBV7-2|many|NA
TGTGCCAGCAGCTTCCTAGCGCCCTACAATGAGCAGTTCTTC
CASSFLAPYNEQFF
>TRBJ2-3|TRBV7-2|NA|TRBD2
TGTGCCAGCAGCTTATTTATTAGCGGGGCCACAGATACGCAGTATTTT
CASSLFISGATDTQYF
>TRBJ2-1|TRBV5-6|NA|NA
TGTGCCAGCGGGCTGAAGGGTGAGCAGTTCTTC
CASGLKGEQFF
>TRBJ2-7|TRBV7-2|NA|NA
TGTGCCAGCAGCTACCTAGACTCTGGTAGGAATGAGCAGTACTTC
CASSYLDSGRNEQYF